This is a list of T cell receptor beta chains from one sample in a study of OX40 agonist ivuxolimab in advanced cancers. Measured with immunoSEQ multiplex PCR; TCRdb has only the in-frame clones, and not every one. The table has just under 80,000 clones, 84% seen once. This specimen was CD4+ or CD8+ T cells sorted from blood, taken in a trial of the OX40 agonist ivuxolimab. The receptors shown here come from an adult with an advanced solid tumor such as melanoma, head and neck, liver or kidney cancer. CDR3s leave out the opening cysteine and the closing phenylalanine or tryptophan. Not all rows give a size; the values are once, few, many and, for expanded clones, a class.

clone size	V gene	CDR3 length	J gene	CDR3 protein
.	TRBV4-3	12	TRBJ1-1	ASSLTGTMAEAF
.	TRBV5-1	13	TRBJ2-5	ASSLGLAPEETQY
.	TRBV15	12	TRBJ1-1	ATSRIRVNTEAF
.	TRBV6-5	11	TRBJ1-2	ASKRARRYGYT
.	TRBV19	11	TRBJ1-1	ASSLGLDTEAF
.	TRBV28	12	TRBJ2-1	ASRGPLLNNEQF
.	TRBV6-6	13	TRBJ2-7	ASSYSSGTPREQY
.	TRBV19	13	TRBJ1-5	ASSRQEKGNQPQH
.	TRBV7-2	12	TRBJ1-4	ASSFGRGREKLF
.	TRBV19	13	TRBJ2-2	ASTPGWGRTGELF
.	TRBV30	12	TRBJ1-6	AWSVKISESPLH
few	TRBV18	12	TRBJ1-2	ASSRDGGFGGYT
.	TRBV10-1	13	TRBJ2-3	ASSDKVAGSVTQY
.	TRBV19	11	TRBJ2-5	ASSISLRETQY
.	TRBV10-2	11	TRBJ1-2	ASSEAIYYGYT
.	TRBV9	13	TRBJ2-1	ASSVDPTSYNEQF
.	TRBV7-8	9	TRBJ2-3	ASSFVDTQY
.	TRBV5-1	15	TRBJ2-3	ASSLLRGQTEGDTQY
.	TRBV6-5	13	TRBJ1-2	ASSRQGKANYGYT
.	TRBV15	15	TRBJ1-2	ATSGQGANLLSYGYT
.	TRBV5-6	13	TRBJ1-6	ASSSRDRDDSPLH
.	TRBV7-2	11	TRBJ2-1	ASSFRQGYEQF
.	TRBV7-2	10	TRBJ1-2	ASTFVLGGYT
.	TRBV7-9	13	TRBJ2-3	ASSSSSGSGDTQY
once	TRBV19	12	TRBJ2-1	ASSTLVEDNEQF
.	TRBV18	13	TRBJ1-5	ASSRGQGTNQPQH
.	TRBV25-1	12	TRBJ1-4	ASSEYGTDEKLF
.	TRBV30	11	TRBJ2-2	AWSYANTGELF
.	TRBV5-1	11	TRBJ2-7	ASTATSSYEQY
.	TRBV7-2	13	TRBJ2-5	ASSLAGRGAETQY
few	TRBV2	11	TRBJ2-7	ASRLRGLDEQY
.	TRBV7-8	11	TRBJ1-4	ASSAQGNEKLF
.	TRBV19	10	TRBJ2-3	ASSIGGGTQY
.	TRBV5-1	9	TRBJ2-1	ASSFAGTPF
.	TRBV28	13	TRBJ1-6	ASSLPPGEGSPLH
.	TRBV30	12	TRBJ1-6	AWSQGGVDSPLH
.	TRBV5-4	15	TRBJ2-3	ASSLRLAGANTDTQY
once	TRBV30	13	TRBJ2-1	AWVSRDRDNNEQF
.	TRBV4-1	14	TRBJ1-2	ASSNIGKGTNYGYT
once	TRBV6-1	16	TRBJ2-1	ASSERSSGGEVAHEQF
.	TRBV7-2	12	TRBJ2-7	ASSGTATPYEQY
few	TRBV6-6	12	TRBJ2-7	ASSYYRTGTEQY
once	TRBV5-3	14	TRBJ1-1	ARSLPWTELETEAF
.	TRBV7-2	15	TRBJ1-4	ASSLMRGQGINEKLF
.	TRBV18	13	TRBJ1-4	ASSPPFSTNEKLF
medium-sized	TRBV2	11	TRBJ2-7	ASSSPRENEQY
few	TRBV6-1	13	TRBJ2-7	ASWGGPPGAHEQY
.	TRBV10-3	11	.	AISIQGSYEQY
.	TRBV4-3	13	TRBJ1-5	ASSQGTGSNQPQH
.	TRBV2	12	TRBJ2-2	AAFEIVGTGELF
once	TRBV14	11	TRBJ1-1	ASSQVNWDEAF
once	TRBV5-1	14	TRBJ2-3	ASSLAVTSGRDTQY
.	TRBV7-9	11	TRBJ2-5	ASSLRGGETQY